This T cell receptor (beta chain) was captured in a study of shared clonotypes between healthy human individuals. The overall study: Each donor's CD8 memory used one plate, CD8 naive two, each CD4 subset three.

The study, taken as a whole, reports: Rarefaction curves obtained for sorted subsets showed sequencing incomplete despite large depth.

The CDR3 is made up of 13 amino acids. The germline CDR1 and CDR2 sequences are MNHEY and SVGAGI. V dropped 5 bases and J dropped 5 bases, with 10 bases sitting between them. Some clones are missing from TCRdb's copy, which holds only in-frame ones; the method was immunoSEQ multiplex PCR. The table has about 2.4 million clones, around nine tenths seen once; the top ten hold 0.13% to 0.15%. With regard to this clone: The antigen is not known.

This TCR was sampled from a man younger than 30 in good health. Sequencing was carried out using naive CD4+ T cells sorted from blood. Subset denoted: CD45RA+ positively selected. The chain recombines TRBV6-5 with TRBJ1-3, with D perhaps TRBD1 (5 bases). The CDR3 DNA follows: TGTGCCAGCAGTCCCGGGGGGAGAAACACCATATATTTT. Protein product: CASSPGGRNTIYF.